These T cell receptor beta chains were read from a single sample in a study of cytomegalovirus exposure and HLA in healthy donors. Some clones are missing from TCRdb's copy, which holds only in-frame ones; the method was immunoSEQ multiplex PCR. The repertoire holds approximately 79,000 clones, with more than 60% as singletons. The sample consisted of PBMCs. The receptors were gathered from a male donor in good health and CMV-seropositive. The CDR3 runs from the conserved cysteine through the conserved F or W. A D gene is named only where the DNA matches it firmly. Some rows mark clone size as missing; the rest say once, few, many or name a class of expanded clone.

v_gene	d_gene	j_gene	abundance	CDR3nt	CDR3aa
TRBV7-3	-	TRBJ1-2	-	TGTGCCAGCAGCTCCGACTCAGGGATCTATGGCTACACCTTC	CASSSDSGIYGYTF
TRBV6-5	-	TRBJ2-7	-	TGTGCCAGCAGTTACTCTCAGGGTGTCTCCTACGAGCAGTACTTC	CASSYSQGVSYEQYF
TRBV7-2	-	TRBJ2-7	-	TGTGCCAGCAGCTTAGCCGGTGGGCGCGAGCAGTACTTC	CASSLAGGREQYF
TRBV19	TRBD2	TRBJ2-1	-	TGTGCCAGTAGTATAGATACTAGCGGGAGTTGGGCTGAGCAATTCTTC	CASSIDTSGSWAEQFF
TRBV6-4	-	TRBJ2-1	-	TGTGCCAGCAGTGAGGTAAGGGACTTATACAATGAGCAGTTCTTC	CASSEVRDLYNEQFF
TRBV27	-	TRBJ2-7	-	TGTGCCAGTTTTAGCTCCTCCTACGAGCAGTACTTC	CASFSSSYEQYF
TRBV5-6	TRBD1	TRBJ1-1	-	TGTGCCAGCAGCCTGGGACAGCCAACTGAAGCTTTCTTT	CASSLGQPTEAFF
TRBV7-2	-	TRBJ2-7	-	TGTGCCAGCAGCTTAGCGCAGATCAACGAGCAGTACTTC	CASSLAQINEQYF
TRBV6-1	-	TRBJ2-7	-	TGTGCCAGCAGTGAAATTGTAGACAGGTTCTCCTACGAGCAGTACTTC	CASSEIVDRFSYEQYF
TRBV7-9	-	TRBJ2-6	-	TGTGCCAGCAGCTTAGGACACTCTGGGGCCAACGTCCTGACTTTC	CASSLGHSGANVLTF
TRBV5-1	TRBD1	TRBJ2-3	-	TGCGCCAGCAGCTTGGATGCGGCAGGGGGCGGAACAGATACGCAGTATTTT	CASSLDAAGGGTDTQYF
TRBV10-3	TRBD1	TRBJ1-1	-	TGTGCCATCAGTGAGTTGGGACAGGGGAGAACTGAAGCTTTCTTT	CAISELGQGRTEAFF
TRBV7-9	TRBD1	TRBJ1-1	-	TGTGCCAGCAACTACCAACAGGGGACTGAAGCTTTCTTT	CASNYQQGTEAFF
TRBV27	TRBD1	TRBJ1-2	-	TGTGCCAGCGCCGAGACAGGGTTCGGCTACACCTTC	CASAETGFGYTF
TRBV5-5	-	TRBJ1-1	-	TGTGCCTTCTCTCGCGAAAGGGGGAACACTGAAGCTTTCTTT	CAFSRERGNTEAFF
TRBV5-8	-	TRBJ2-7	-	TGTGCCAGCAGCTGGCCGGGACAAGGGACGTACTTC	CASSWPGQGTYF
TRBV25-1	TRBD1	TRBJ2-1	few	TGTGCCAGCAGTGAACAGGACAGGCTGTACAATGAGCAGTTCTTC	CASSEQDRLYNEQFF
TRBV6-5	-	TRBJ1-2	-	TGTGCCAGCAGTTCCGTAGCGGGATGGAATGGCTACACCTTC	CASSSVAGWNGYTF
TRBV5-5	-	TRBJ2-5	-	TGTGCCAGCAGCTTGATCCCCCGGACTGGGGAGACCCAGTACTTC	CASSLIPRTGETQYF
TRBV6-5	-	TRBJ2-1	many	TGTGCCAGCAGTACCCAGCCGGACAGCTTCAATGAGCAGTTCTTC	CASSTQPDSFNEQFF
TRBV5-1	-	TRBJ1-4	few	TGCGCCAGCAGCTTGACGGCAGGGAACGAAAAACTGTTTTTT	CASSLTAGNEKLFF
TRBV11-2	-	TRBJ1-5	-	TGTGCCAGCAGCTCCAACAATCAGCCCCAGCATTTT	CASSSNNQPQHF
TRBV6-1	TRBD1	TRBJ2-1	-	TGTGCCAGCAGTAACTCAGGGGGCGATGAGCAGTTCTTC	CASSNSGGDEQFF
TRBV5-1	TRBD2	TRBJ2-3	once	TGCGCCAGCAGCTTGGCGGCTAGCGGGGGCACAGATACGCAGTATTTT	CASSLAASGGTDTQYF
TRBV5-4	-	TRBJ2-7	-	TGTGCCAGCAGCTGGGTTAGGGGGAGCAACGAGCAGTACTTC	CASSWVRGSNEQYF
TRBV15	-	TRBJ2-6	-	TGTGCCACCGCTTCAGGGGCTGGGGCCAACGTCCTGACTTTC	CATASGAGANVLTF
TRBV6-1	TRBD1	TRBJ1-6	-	TGTGCCAGCAGTACGACAGGGGTGCTAGGTTCACCCCTCCACTTT	CASSTTGVLGSPLHF
TRBV21-1	-	TRBJ1-6	-	TGTGCCAGCAGCAAAGAATTCGAGGAAGACCCTTTTTCACCCCTCCACTTT	CASSKEFEEDPFSPLHF
TRBV5-1	-	TRBJ2-1	once	TGCGCCAGCAGTTGGGACTGGCGCGCCCATGAGCAGTTCTTC	CASSWDWRAHEQFF
TRBV5-1	-	TRBJ1-2	few	TGCGCCAGCAGCTTACAGGGCATTGGCGGCTACACCTTC	CASSLQGIGGYTF
TRBV6-5	TRBD2	TRBJ2-3	-	TGTGCCAGCAGGCGCGGGAGCTGGACTAACACGCAGTATTTT	CASRRGSWTNTQYF
TRBV7-9	-	TRBJ1-2	-	TGTGCCAGCAGCTTCGGGCAGGCGGGGGGCTACACCTTC	CASSFGQAGGYTF
TRBV7-9	-	TRBJ1-4	-	TGTGCCAGCAGCCGTAATGAAAAACTGTTTTTT	CASSRNEKLFF
TRBV15	-	TRBJ2-7	few	TGTGCCACCAGCGCCACCGGGAGCAACTGGGGCGAGCAGTACTTC	CATSATGSNWGEQYF
TRBV5-5	-	TRBJ2-7	-	TGTGCCAGCAGCTTGTCAGACGAGCAGTACTTC	CASSLSDEQYF
TRBV7-9	-	TRBJ1-2	-	TGTGCCAGCAGCTTTTTGCCAGGGGACGATGGCTACACCTTC	CASSFLPGDDGYTF
TRBV9	-	TRBJ1-6	-	TGTGCCAGCAGCCCAGGGGATCCGGGTTCACCCCTCCACTTT	CASSPGDPGSPLHF
TRBV10-2	TRBD2	TRBJ2-3	-	TGCGCCAGCAGTGATAGGAGGGTAGCGGGAGATGGGGCACACCTAAGGGGTACGCAGTATTTT	CASSDRRVAGDGAHLRGTQYF